Sequencing of this TCR beta chain was carried out in a study of cytomegalovirus exposure and HLA in healthy donors. Findings of the study overall: The presence/absence work took it that sequencing depth was about the same across donors. In a later analysis, the majority of CMV-associated beta chains seemingly showed HLA restriction.

It was with 60 Vbeta and 13 Jbeta primers that the PCR ran. Libraries were prepared by immunoSEQ multiplex PCR; TCRdb keeps only in-frame clonotypes and omits some of them. The sample lists 65,000 or so clones, 78% occurring once. In regard to this clone: Its matching antigen is unknown.

In germline, CDR1 is DFQATT, CDR2 SNEGSKA (reference sequence). The CDR3 has 11 residues. V was clipped by 1 base and J by 10 bases, with 10 bases between them. The J gene is TRBJ1-1, the V gene TRBV20-1; D perhaps matches TRBD1 (6 bases). The clonotype was recovered from a girl aged 5-17 years in good health and CMV-seropositive. Sequenced input: PBMCs. The CDR3 nucleotides read TGCAGTGCTAGAGCCCAGGGGACAGCTTTCTTT. Its translation: CSARAQGTAFF.